This section outlines one T cell receptor (beta chain) sequence together with its context. What it binds is unknown. V lost 2 bases to trimming and J lost 10 bases; unmatched junction nucleotides: 13. Looked up from germline, CDR1 is SGHTA and CDR2 is FQGNSA. The CDR3 spans 15 residues. Indicated time point: persistent/refractory GD, antithyroid drugs over 5 years with positive TRAb. PBMC RNA served as the TCR library source. Peripheral blood, 7.5 to 9.5 milliliters per patient, was collected in EDTA tubes. According to the study, TCR beta libraries were built with iRepertoire HTBI primers and CDR3-region Arm-PCR. MiXCR, applied by TCRdb to the multiplex PCR reads, yields one record per CDR3 protein. The sample yields over 300,000 distinct CDR3 sequences, roughly a fifth seen once. The sample is drawn from a study of regulatory T cells in long-lasting Graves disease. Study as a whole: With positive TSH receptor antibodies and over 5 years of antithyroid drugs, Graves' disease was considered persistent.

Study-level results: Persistent disease exhibited a predilection for TRBV28, TRBJ1-2 and TRBJ2-5. Lower TCR diversity was seen in persistent Graves' patients than in newly diagnosed ones.

The genes are TRBV7-2 and TRBJ1-2; 7 bases agree with TRBD1. This clonotype originated in a female donor with Graves disease. The source material was peripheral blood mononuclear cells (PBMCs), sampled when the disease was refractory, from a patient treated with antithyroid drugs. The CDR3 loop is CASSLLGQASDDYTF. As DNA, the CDR3 is TGTGCCAGCAGCTTACTAGGACAGGCGAGTGATGACTACACCTTC. Looking up the rest from reference TRBV7-2 and TRBJ1-2 gives the full variable domain: GAGVSQSPSNKVTEKGKDVELRCDPISGHTALYWYRQSLGQGLEFLIYFQGNSAPDKSGLPSDRFSAERTGGSVSTLTIQRTQQEDSAVYLCASSLLGQASDDYTFGSGTRLTVV.